This T cell receptor (beta chain) was obtained from a study of blood T cell repertoires in COVID-19. Study-level information: The origin of the acute and convalescent COVID-19 samples was the United States, Italy and Spain.

This table comes from immunoSEQ multiplex PCR, and its TCRdb copy is limited to in-frame clones, with some not included. Of 250,000 or so clones in the sample, 85% to 90% are singletons; the top ten hold around 2.9%. There are 15 residues in the CDR3. Germline CDR1 SGHDT, CDR2 YYEEEE. J was trimmed by 1 base and V by 3 bases; bases with no gene match: 3. The sample taken for sequencing was peripheral blood. The TCR sequence derives from a woman aged 60-75 years with acute or convalescent COVID-19. This sequence joins TRBV5-6 and TRBJ1-1; 10 positions agree with TRBD1. The CDR3, as DNA: TGTGCCAGCAGCTACCGACAGGGGGCGAACACTGAAGCTTTCTTT. Translating gives CASSYRQGANTEAFF.